The 29 T cell receptor beta chains reported below all come from one sample, sequenced in a study of blood T cell repertoires in COVID-19. TCRdb keeps only in-frame clones here, not all; method: immunoSEQ multiplex PCR. The top ten clones hold nearly 8% of a sample with roughly 150,000 clones, around 84% of them seen once. The sequencing sample was made of PBMCs or T cells enriched from blood (not recorded which). The receptor set was obtained from a woman between 50 and 59 years old who had recovered from COVID-19.

CDR3 amino acids: CASSGQEWEKLFF. DNA for the CDR3: TGTGCCAGCTCCGGACAGGAGTGGGAAAAACTGTTTTTT. The chain joins TRBV18 to TRBJ1-4; 7 bases line up with TRBD1. There are 13 residues in the CDR3. Losses at the gene ends were 6 bases for V and 8 bases for J; bases not matched to a gene: 6. Germline V gene data show CDR1 as KGHSH and CDR2 as LQKENI.

This chain connects TRBV28 to TRBJ2-7; 8 positions match TRBD2. V was pared by 8 bases and J by 2 bases, with 5 bases of the junction left unmatched. Germline V lookup: CDR1 MDHEN, CDR2 SYDVKM. The CDR3 is 13 amino acids. The CDR3 bases are TGTGCCAGCGCAACTAGCGGCACCTACGAGCAGTACTTC. Translation: CASATSGTYEQYF.

The genes are TRBV7-9 and TRBJ2-3, with D unclear. Looked up from germline, CDR1 is SEHNR and CDR2 is FQNEAQ (reference sequence). The CDR3 has 14 residues. V dropped 5 bases and J dropped 0 bases, with 9 bases sitting between them. CDR3 region: CASSPQASTDTQYF. In DNA form, the CDR3 reads TGTGCCAGCAGCCCCCAGGCTAGCACAGATACGCAGTATTTT.

V is TRBV25-1 and J is TRBJ1-1; a possible D gene is TRBD1 (5 bases). V shed 6 bases and J shed 1 base, with 12 bases lying between them. CDR3 length: 14 residues. Germline CDR1 is MGHDK and CDR2 is SYGVNS. The CDR3: CASRPPGWNTEAFF. For the CDR3, the DNA is TGTGCCAGCAGACCTCCAGGGTGGAACACTGAAGCTTTCTTT.

The gene calls are TRBV18 and TRBJ2-7; 11 bases are shared with TRBD1. This CDR3 contains 14 residues. The trim removed 6 bases at V and 6 bases at J, leaving 7 bases unmatched. Germline values: CDR1 KGHSH, CDR2 LQKENI. The DNA of the CDR3 is TGTGCCAGCTCCCCCCGGGACAGGGGGGGCGAGCAGTACTTC. It is translated as CASSPRDRGGEQYF.

The V call is TRBV5-4, the J call TRBJ1-6; TRBD1 matches 7 bases. The CDR3 is 15 amino acids. V shed 4 bases, J shed 9 bases, and the junction held 10 bases outside the gene matches. Germline loops: CDR1 SGHNT, CDR2 YYREEE (reference sequence). CDR3 sequence: CASSEFDRVFSPLHF. In DNA, the CDR3 is TGTGCCAGCAGCGAATTTGACAGGGTGTTTTCACCCCTCCACTTT.

J is TRBJ2-7 and V is TRBV13; weak D call: TRBD1 (6 bases). Trimming stripped 2 bases from V and 1 base from J, with 15 bases between. The CDR3 length is 16 residues. Germline loops: CDR1 PRHDT, CDR2 FYEKMQ (reference sequence). CDR3 protein: CASSLIAGGGSYEQYF. In DNA form, the CDR3 reads TGTGCCAGCAGCTTAATTGCTGGGGGCGGGTCCTACGAGCAGTACTTC.

The V call is TRBV6-6, the J call TRBJ1-6, with unresolved D. Trimming cost V 7 bases and J 0 bases, with 10 bases left between them. CDR1 is MNHNY, CDR2 SVGAGI, per germline (reference sequence). CDR3 length: 15 amino acids. CDR3 loop: CASTPTSSYNSPLHF. CDR3 DNA sequence: TGTGCCAGCACCCCCACGAGCTCCTATAATTCACCCCTCCACTTT.

The V call is TRBV3-1 (or the pseudogene TRBV3-2), the J call TRBJ1-2, with 7 bases matching TRBD1. After removal of 5 bases from V and 7 bases from J, the junction contained 4 bases not matched to a gene. Germline values: CDR1 LGHDT, CDR2 YNNKEL (reference sequence). CDR3 length: 12 residues. The CDR3 region has the DNA TGTGCCAGCAGCATAACAGGGGTTGGCTACACCTTC. Encoded protein: CASSITGVGYTF.

Here the CDR3 reads CSVERTPGGTYNEQFF. CDR3 DNA: TGCAGCGTGGAGAGAACACCCGGGGGGACCTACAATGAGCAGTTCTTC. The chain employs TRBV29-1 and TRBJ2-1; 7 bases are a match to TRBD2. This CDR3 comprises 16 residues. Germline trimming cut 6 bases from V and 2 bases from J; bases unmatched to any gene: 13. Germline CDR1 SQVTM, CDR2 ANQGSEA.

The V and J genes are TRBV9 and TRBJ1-6; D might be TRBD1 (5 bases). The germline V and J ends were trimmed by 7 bases and 6 bases, with 11 bases remaining between them. This CDR3 is 13 amino acids long. Germline V gene lookup returns CDR1 SGDLS and CDR2 YYNGEE. CDR3 sequence: CASGRVGNSPLHF. For the CDR3, the DNA is TGTGCCAGCGGCAGGGTCGGTAATTCACCCCTCCACTTT.

The rearrangement joins TRBV7-9 to TRBJ1-2; 10 bases match TRBD1. The J segment lost 8 bases and the V segment lost 7 bases, leaving 13 bases of the junction unmatched. The V gene's germline CDR1 is SEHNR and CDR2 FQNEAQ (reference sequence). The CDR3 extends over 15 amino acids. CDR3 protein: CASTAYEGQGSGYTF. Here the CDR3 DNA reads TGTGCCAGCACCGCTTATGAGGGACAGGGGTCCGGCTACACCTTC.

This clone was detected a few times. This chain uses TRBV7-9 with TRBJ1-2, with D possibly being TRBD1 (6 bases). The CDR3 covers 15 residues. The germline V gene encodes CDR1 SEHNR and CDR2 FQNEAQ (reference sequence). Trimming left V 2 bases short and J 4 bases short, with 14 bases between. The CDR3 here is CASSLHQDRPYGYTF. DNA of the CDR3: TGTGCCAGCAGCTTACATCAAGACAGGCCCTATGGCTACACCTTC. Full variable domain (remainder filled in from reference TRBV7-9 and TRBJ1-2): DTGVSQNPRHKITKRGQNVTFRCDPISEHNRLYWYRQTLGQGPEFLTYFQNEAQLEKSRLLSDRFSAERPKGSFSTLEIQRTEQGDSAMYLCASSLHQDRPYGYTFGSGTRLTVV.

J is TRBJ1-2 and V is TRBV5-8; 9 bases are shared with TRBD1. The CDR3 loop spans 18 amino acids. Germline values: CDR1 SGHTS, CDR2 YDEGEE. The V segment lost 3 bases and the J segment 7 bases; nucleotides outside the gene matches: 19. Written as DNA, the CDR3 is TGTGCCAGCAGCTCTCCCGGACCACAGGGGGCAGATTCTACTGGCTACACCTTC. Amino acids: CASSSPGPQGADSTGYTF.

This clone was seen once. The chain carries TRBV11-1 and TRBJ2-1, with 13 bases lining up with TRBD2. Germline V gene sequence: CDR1 SGHAT, CDR2 FQDESV (reference sequence). The length of the CDR3 is 16 residues. Trimming at V came to 5 bases and at J to 4 bases, leaving 5 bases not matched to a gene. The CDR3 loop reads CASSLTSGRAYNEQFF. The CDR3 DNA sequence: TGTGCCAGCAGCCTAACTAGCGGGAGGGCTTACAATGAGCAGTTCTTC.

This clone was detected only a few times. Written as DNA, the CDR3 is TGTGCCATCGGTCCTAGCGGGGGGGTCACAGATACGCAGTATTTT. This encodes CAIGPSGGVTDTQYF. The chain couples TRBV10-3 to TRBJ2-3; 12 nucleotides align to TRBD2. CDR1 and CDR2 from the germline V gene are ENHRY and SYGVKD. This CDR3 is built from 15 residues. Trimming removed 8 bases from V and 2 bases from J; junction bases left unmatched: 5.

The V call is TRBV27, the J call TRBJ2-7; D gene unclear. CDR3 length equals 11 residues. Trimming removed 8 bases at V and 11 bases at J, with 16 bases between. CDR1 MNHEY and CDR2 SMNVEV come from the germline V gene (reference sequence). CDR3 coding DNA: TGTGCCAGCGGAGATCTCGATAACGAGTACTTC. It yields the protein CASGDLDNEYF.

The rearrangement uses TRBV11-3 and TRBJ2-7, with a weak D call TRBD1 (6 bases). Trimming cost V 0 bases and J 7 bases, with 10 bases left between them. The CDR3 runs 13 residues. The germline V gene encodes CDR1 SGHNT and CDR2 YENEEA. Written as DNA, the CDR3 is TGTGCCAGCAGCTTAGACAGGGGACGGGAGCAGTACTTC. Its protein is CASSLDRGREQYF. Together with reference TRBV11-3 and TRBJ2-7, the CDR3 gives the full variable domain: EAGVVQSPRYKIIEKKQPVAFWCNPISGHNTLYWYLQNLGQGPELLIRYENEEAVDDSQLPKDRFSAERLKGVDSTLKIQPAELGDSAVYLCASSLDRGREQYFGPGTRLTVT.

This clone showed up just once. The chain uses TRBV2 and TRBJ1-2, with 11 bases aligning to TRBD1. Germline V gene sequence: CDR1 SNHLY, CDR2 FYNNEI. The CDR3 loop spans 14 amino acids. V was clipped by 7 bases and J by 5 bases; unmatched bases: 6. This chain's CDR3 is CASNQRDRGYGYTF. The CDR3 DNA follows: TGTGCCAGCAATCAAAGGGACAGGGGGTATGGCTACACCTTC.

J is TRBJ2-7 and V is TRBV6-5; perhaps TRBD1 as D (6 bases). Per the germline V gene, CDR1 is MNHEY and CDR2 is SVGAGI. The CDR3 is 14 amino acids. V lost 4 bases and J lost 3, with 13 bases in between. CDR3 protein: CASSSDRSHYEQYF. The CDR3 DNA sequence: TGTGCCAGCAGTTCCGACAGGTCCCACTACGAGCAGTACTTC.

This rearrangement joins TRBV9 to TRBJ2-3, with D perhaps TRBD1 (5 bases). V was pared by 1 base and J by 6 bases, with 12 bases between. Germline V lookup: CDR1 SGDLS, CDR2 YYNGEE. The CDR3 totals 14 residues. CDR3 nucleotide sequence: TGTGCCAGCAGCGTAACCGACAGTTCGGATACGCAGTATTTT. Its protein product is CASSVTDSSDTQYF.

This chain links TRBV27 with TRBJ2-6; TRBD2 is a possible D gene (6 bases). The germline gives CDR1 MNHEY, CDR2 SMNVEV (reference sequence). V was cut by 4 bases and J by 0 bases, with 16 bases left in between. The CDR3 has 18 residues. CDR3 coding DNA: TGTGCCAGCAGTTCCCGGATGGGGGGTTACTCTGGGGCCAACGTCCTGACTTTC. Translating gives CASSSRMGGYSGANVLTF.

The V and J genes are TRBV9 and TRBJ2-2; 12 nucleotides line up with TRBD2. Per the germline V gene, CDR1 is SGDLS and CDR2 is YYNGEE. The CDR3 length is 15 residues. With 4 bases clipped from V and 6 bases from J, the junction kept 4 bases outside the gene matches. This CDR3 is CASSRTSGIAGELFF. The CDR3, as DNA: TGTGCCAGCAGCCGGACTAGCGGGATTGCCGGGGAGCTGTTTTTT.

The chain employs TRBV28 and TRBJ2-1; 7 bases agree with TRBD2. Trimming removed 5 bases from V and 6 bases from J; junction bases left unmatched: 13. Germline CDR1 reads MDHEN; CDR2 reads SYDVKM. The CDR3 contains 16 residues. The CDR3 region has the DNA TGTGCCAGCAGTCGGGTGTCTACCGGGAGGTCCAATGAGCAGTTCTTC. Translated, it gives CASSRVSTGRSNEQFF.

V is TRBV5-6 and J is TRBJ2-7; TRBD1 aligns across 9 bases. The CDR3 is made up of 14 amino acids. The V gene end was trimmed by 5 bases and the J gene end by 3 bases; junction bases not matched to a gene: 6. CDR1 is SGHDT, CDR2 YYEEEE, per germline. This chain's CDR3 is CASRGTGRNYEQYF. The CDR3 DNA reads TGTGCCAGCAGGGGGACAGGGAGAAACTACGAGCAGTACTTC.

The chain links TRBV12-3 or TRBV12-4 to TRBJ1-3; D is unclear. This CDR3 region has 12 residues. The V end was cut by 4 bases, the J end by 5 bases, with 6 bases between. The CDR3: CASSYPRNTIYF. In DNA, the CDR3 is TGTGCCAGCAGTTATCCAAGAAACACCATATATTTT.

The chain links TRBV18 to TRBJ2-7, with 8 nucleotides matching TRBD2. This CDR3 is 13 amino acids long. The V gene end was trimmed by 4 bases and the J gene end by 5 bases; junction bases not matched to a gene: 4. Germline values: CDR1 KGHSH, CDR2 LQKENI. This CDR3 reads CASSLGRGDEQYF. DNA of the CDR3: TGTGCCAGCTCACTTGGGCGGGGGGACGAGCAGTACTTC.

This chain links TRBV5-1 with TRBJ2-2; 7 bases line up with TRBD1. CDR1 and CDR2 (germline): SGHRS, YFSETQ. This CDR3 region has 16 residues. V trimming: 4 bases; J trimming: 0 bases; junction bases outside the gene matches: 6. The CDR3 sequence is CASSRTGQTNTGELFF. CDR3 nucleotide sequence: TGCGCCAGCAGCCGTACGGGACAGACGAACACCGGGGAGCTGTTTTTT.

This chain connects TRBV7-2 to TRBJ2-7; TRBD2 matches 10 bases. Looked up from germline, CDR1 is SGHTA and CDR2 is FQGNSA. This CDR3 is built from 18 residues. J was trimmed by 2 bases and V by 0 bases; bases with no gene match: 10. As DNA, the CDR3 is TGTGCCAGCAGCTTAGCCGTCCGAAGCGGGGGGGCAACCTACGAGCAGTACTTC. Amino acid sequence: CASSLAVRSGGATYEQYF.